This T cell receptor beta chain derives from a study of blood T cells in healthy people across ages. No fewer than 6 million PBMCs went into each sample. The authors ran a second PCR of 7 to 11 cycles using a sample-barcoded 5' primer and a J-beta primer mix. Each cDNA molecule carried a tag from a template-switch adaptor that contained 12 random nucleotides. CDR3-containing paired-end reads numbered at least 2.5 million in each sample. A single record per CDR3 protein comes from TCRdb applying MiXCR to the 5' RACE reads. The sample yields roughly 1.6 million distinct CDR3 sequences, around 35% seen once. The CDR3 has 14 amino acids. Trimming removed 7 bases at V and 9 bases at J, with 16 bases between. Per the germline V gene, CDR1 is MDHEN and CDR2 is SYDVKM. Study conclusions and caveats: A conclusive naive versus antigen-experienced comparison was prevented by the unsorted PBMCs.

This clonotype was seen more than once but under ten times. Its antigen is not identified. The sequence came from a woman aged 25 to 39 in good health. Sample: blood. This chain links TRBV28 with TRBJ1-6; D is unclear. The chain's CDR3 is CASTRAGSGSPLHF. CDR3 sequence (DNA): TGTGCCAGCACCCGGGCGGGTTCGGGTTCACCCCTCCACTTT. The entire variable domain, with the rest obtained from reference TRBV28 and TRBJ1-6, is as follows: DVKVTQSSRYLVKRTGEKVFLECVQDMDHENMFWYRQDPGLGLRLIYFSYDVKMKEKGDIPEGYSVSREKKERFSLILESASTNQTSMYLCASTRAGSGSPLHFGNGTRLTVT.